This T cell receptor (beta chain) was profiled in a study of graft-versus-host responses after intestinal transplantation. On the study more broadly: Each patient got anti-thymocyte globulin induction, then tacrolimus and steroids for roughly 3 years.

Regarding this clone: Its antigen remains unidentified.

Findings and caveats of the study: High graft-versus-host to host-versus-graft clonal ratios were found in allografts of patients who had graft-donor T cell macrochimerism. GvH clones occurred in recipient marrow; some first appeared in ileum or blood. The study associated peak circulating GvH clone levels with early post-transplant HvG declines.

Assay: immunoSEQ multiplex PCR; the TCRdb copy retains only in-frame clones and omits some. The table has about 45,000 clones, roughly 91% seen once; the top ten hold under 4.5%. The germline V gene has CDR1 LNHDA and CDR2 SQIVND (reference sequence). V dropped 0 bases and J dropped 2; count of bases not matched to a gene: 6. This CDR3 is 17 amino acids long. The chain combines TRBV19 with TRBJ2-3; TRBD2 agrees at 9 bases. The TCR comes from a human patient who received an intestinal transplant, so some T cells may come from the graft donor. The source material was PBMCs, sampled 524 days after transplant. The CDR3 loop is CASSIEGLAGPTDTQYF. CDR3 bases: TGTGCCAGTAGTATAGAGGGGCTAGCGGGACCCACAGATACGCAGTATTTT.